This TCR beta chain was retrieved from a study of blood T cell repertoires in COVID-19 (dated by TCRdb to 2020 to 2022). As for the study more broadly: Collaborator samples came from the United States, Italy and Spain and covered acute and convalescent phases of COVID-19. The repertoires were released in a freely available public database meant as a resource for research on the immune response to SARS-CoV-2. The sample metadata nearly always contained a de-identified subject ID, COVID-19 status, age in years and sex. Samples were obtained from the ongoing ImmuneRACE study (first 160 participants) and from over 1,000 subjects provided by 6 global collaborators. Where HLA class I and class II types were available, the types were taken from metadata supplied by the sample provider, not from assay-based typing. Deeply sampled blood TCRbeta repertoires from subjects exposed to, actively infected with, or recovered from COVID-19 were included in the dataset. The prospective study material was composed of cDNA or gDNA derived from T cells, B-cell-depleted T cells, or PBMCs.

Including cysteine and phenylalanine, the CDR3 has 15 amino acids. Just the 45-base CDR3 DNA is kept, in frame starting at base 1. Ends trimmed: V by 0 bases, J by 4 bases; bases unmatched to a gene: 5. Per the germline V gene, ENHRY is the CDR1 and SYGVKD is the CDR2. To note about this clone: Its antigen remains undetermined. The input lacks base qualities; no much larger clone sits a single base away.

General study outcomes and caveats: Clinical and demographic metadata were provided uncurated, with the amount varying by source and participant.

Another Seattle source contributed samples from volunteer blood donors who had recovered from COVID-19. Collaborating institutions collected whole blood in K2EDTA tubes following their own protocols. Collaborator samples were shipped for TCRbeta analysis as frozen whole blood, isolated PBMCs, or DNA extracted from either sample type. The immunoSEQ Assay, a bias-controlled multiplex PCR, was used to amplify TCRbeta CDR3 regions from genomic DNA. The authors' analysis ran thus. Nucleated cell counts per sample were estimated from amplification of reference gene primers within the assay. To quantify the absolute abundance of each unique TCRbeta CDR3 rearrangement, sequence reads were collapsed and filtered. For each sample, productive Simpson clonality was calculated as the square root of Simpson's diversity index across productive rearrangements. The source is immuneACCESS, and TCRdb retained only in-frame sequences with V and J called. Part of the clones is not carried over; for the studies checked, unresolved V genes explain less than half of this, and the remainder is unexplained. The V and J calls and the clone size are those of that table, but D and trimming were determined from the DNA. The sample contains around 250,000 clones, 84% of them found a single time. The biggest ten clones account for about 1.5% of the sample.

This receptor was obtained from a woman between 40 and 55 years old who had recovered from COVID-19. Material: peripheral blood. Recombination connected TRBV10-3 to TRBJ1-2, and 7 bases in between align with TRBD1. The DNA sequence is TGTGCCATCAGTGAGTCGAGGGGGCTGAGCTATGGCTACACCTTC. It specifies CAISESRGLSYGYTF.